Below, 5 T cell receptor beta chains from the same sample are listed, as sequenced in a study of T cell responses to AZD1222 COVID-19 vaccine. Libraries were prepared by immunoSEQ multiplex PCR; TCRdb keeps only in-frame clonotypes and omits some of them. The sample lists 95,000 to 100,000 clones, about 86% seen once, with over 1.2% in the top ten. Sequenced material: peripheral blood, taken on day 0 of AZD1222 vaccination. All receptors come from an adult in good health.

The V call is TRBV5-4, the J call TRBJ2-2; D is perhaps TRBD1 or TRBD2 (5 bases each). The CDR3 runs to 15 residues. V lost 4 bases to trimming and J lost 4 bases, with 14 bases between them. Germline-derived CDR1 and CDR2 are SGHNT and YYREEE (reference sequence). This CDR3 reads CASSARDGATGELFF. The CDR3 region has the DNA TGTGCCAGCAGCGCCCGGGACGGGGCCACCGGGGAGCTGTTTTTT.

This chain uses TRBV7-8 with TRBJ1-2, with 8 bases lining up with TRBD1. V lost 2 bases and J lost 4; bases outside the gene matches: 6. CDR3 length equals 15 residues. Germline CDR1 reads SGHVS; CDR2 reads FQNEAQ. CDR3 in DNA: TGTGCCAGCAGCTTAACCCGGACAGGGTCCTATGGCTACACCTTC. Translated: CASSLTRTGSYGYTF.

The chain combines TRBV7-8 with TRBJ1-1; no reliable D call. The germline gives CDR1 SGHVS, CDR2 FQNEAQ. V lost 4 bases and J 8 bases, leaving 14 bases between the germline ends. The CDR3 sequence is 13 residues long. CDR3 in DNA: TGTGCCAGCAGCTACTTTACTGCGACGGAAGCTTTCTTT. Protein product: CASSYFTATEAFF.

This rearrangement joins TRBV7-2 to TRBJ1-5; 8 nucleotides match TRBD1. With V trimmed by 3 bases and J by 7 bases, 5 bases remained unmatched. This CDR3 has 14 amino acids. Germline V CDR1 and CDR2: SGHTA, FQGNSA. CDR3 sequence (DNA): TGTGCCAGCAGCTTCGGGACAGGACGACAGCCCCAGCATTTT. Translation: CASSFGTGRQPQHF.

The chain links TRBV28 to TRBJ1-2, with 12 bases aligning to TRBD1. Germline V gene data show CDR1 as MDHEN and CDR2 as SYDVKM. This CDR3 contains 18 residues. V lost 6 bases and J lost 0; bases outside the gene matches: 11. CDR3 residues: CASSNTGTGGYSNYGYTF. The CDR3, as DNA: TGTGCCAGCAGCAACACCGGGACAGGGGGCTATTCTAACTATGGCTACACCTTC.